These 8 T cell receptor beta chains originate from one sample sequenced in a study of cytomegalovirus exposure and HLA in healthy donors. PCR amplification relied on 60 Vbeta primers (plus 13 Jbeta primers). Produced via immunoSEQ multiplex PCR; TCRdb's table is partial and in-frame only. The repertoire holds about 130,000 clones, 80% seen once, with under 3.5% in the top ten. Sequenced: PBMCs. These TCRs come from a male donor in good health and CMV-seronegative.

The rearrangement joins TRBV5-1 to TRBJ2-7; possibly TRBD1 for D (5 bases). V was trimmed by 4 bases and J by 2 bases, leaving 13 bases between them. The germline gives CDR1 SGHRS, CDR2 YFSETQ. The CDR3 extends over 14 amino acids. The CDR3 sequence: CASSRDSYTYEQYF. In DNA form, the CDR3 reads TGCGCCAGCAGCAGAGACAGCTACACCTACGAGCAGTACTTC.

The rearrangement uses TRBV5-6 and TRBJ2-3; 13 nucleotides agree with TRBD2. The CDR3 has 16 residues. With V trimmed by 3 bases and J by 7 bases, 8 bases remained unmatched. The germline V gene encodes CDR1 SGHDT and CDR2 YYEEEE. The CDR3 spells CASSSRLAGGSYTQYF. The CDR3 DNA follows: TGTGCCAGCAGCTCTCGACTAGCGGGAGGATCCTATACGCAGTATTTT.

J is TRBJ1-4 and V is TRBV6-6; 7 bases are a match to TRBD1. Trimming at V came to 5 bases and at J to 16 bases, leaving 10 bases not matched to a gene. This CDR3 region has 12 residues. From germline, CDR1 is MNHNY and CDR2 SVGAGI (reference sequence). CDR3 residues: CASSRTRQGRFF. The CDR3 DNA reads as TGTGCCAGCAGTAGAACACGACAGGGTCGGTTTTTT.

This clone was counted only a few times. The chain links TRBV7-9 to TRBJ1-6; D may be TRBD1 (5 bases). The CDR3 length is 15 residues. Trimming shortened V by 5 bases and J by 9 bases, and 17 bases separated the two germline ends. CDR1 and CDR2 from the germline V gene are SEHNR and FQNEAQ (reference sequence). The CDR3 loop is CASSPELGGSSPLHF. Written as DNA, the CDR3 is TGTGCCAGCAGCCCAGAGCTGGGGGGAAGTTCACCCCTCCACTTT.

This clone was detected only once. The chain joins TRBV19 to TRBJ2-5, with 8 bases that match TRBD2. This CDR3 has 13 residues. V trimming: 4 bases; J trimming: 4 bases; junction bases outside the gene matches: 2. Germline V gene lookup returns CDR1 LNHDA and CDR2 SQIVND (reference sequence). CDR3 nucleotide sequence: TGTGCCAGTAGTAGCGGGACTAGAGAGACCCAGTACTTC. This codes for CASSSGTRETQYF. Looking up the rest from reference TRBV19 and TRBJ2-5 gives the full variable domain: DGGITQSPKYLFRKEGQNVTLSCEQNLNHDAMYWYRQDPGQGLRLIYYSQIVNDFQKGDIAEGYSVSREKKESFPLTVTSAQKNPTAFYLCASSSGTRETQYFGPGTRLLVL.

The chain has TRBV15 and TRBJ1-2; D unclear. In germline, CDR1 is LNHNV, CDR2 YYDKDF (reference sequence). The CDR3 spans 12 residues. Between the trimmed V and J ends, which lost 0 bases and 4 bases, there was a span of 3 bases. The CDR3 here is CATSRDIYGYTF. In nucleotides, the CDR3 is TGTGCCACCAGCAGAGATATCTATGGCTACACCTTC.

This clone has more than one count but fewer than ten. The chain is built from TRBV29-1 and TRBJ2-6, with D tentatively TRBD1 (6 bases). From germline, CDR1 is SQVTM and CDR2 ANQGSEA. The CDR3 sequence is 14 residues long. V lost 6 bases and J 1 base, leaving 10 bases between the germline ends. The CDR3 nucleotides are TGCAGCGTCGCACAGGGTTCTGGGGCCAACGTCCTGACTTTC. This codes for CSVAQGSGANVLTF. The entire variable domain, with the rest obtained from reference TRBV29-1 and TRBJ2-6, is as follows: SAVISQKPSRDICQRGTSLTIQCQVDSQVTMMFWYRQQPGQSLTLIATANQGSEATYESGFVIDKFPISRPNLTFSTLTVSNMSPEDSSIYLCSVAQGSGANVLTFGAGSRLTVL.

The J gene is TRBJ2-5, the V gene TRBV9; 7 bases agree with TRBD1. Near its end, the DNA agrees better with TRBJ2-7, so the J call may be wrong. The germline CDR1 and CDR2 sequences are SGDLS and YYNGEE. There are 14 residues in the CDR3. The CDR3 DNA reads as TGTGCCAGCAGCGTGGGACAGTCGTCCTACGAGCAGTACTTC. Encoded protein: CASSVGQSSYEQYF.